What follows describes a single TCR beta chain. The sample originates from a study of control samples from healthy donors and cancer patients. Assay used: immunoSEQ multiplex PCR; TCRdb lists only in-frame clones, some missing. The table lists under 300,000 clones, over 70% of them singletons. Sequencing was carried out using PBMCs. The receptor's source is a woman aged 60-75 years with lung cancer.

CDR3 coding DNA: TGTGCCAGCAGGGCGGGACAAAACTATGGCTACACCTTC. Its protein product is CASRAGQNYGYTF. The chain recombines TRBV25-1 with TRBJ1-2; a weak D match, TRBD1 (6 bases). The CDR3 is made up of 13 amino acids. Germline lookup yields CDR1 MGHDK and CDR2 SYGVNS. The ends were cut back, 6 bases at V and 2 bases at J, with 10 bases in the middle.